In this sample, the clone carrying this TCR beta chain turned up once. What it recognizes is unknown. The CDR3 runs to 16 residues. V lost 1 base and J lost 0, with 10 bases in between. The germline V gene encodes CDR1 SGHTA and CDR2 FQGNSA. This sample is drawn from a study of graft-versus-host responses after intestinal transplantation. As for the study in general: The study gave all recipients anti-thymocyte globulin induction, then tacrolimus and steroids for roughly 3 years.

Measured with immunoSEQ multiplex PCR; TCRdb has only the in-frame clones, and not every one. The sample yields roughly 90,000 clones, around 90% seen once. Broader study findings: The marrow of recipients harbored GvH clones, and ileum or blood showed some of them first. Allograft graft-versus-host to host-versus-graft clonal ratios ran high in patients with graft-donor T cell macrochimerism. Circulating GvH clone levels at their peak were associated with HvG declines (early post-transplant).

This TCR was recovered from a human donor who was the organ donor for an intestinal transplant. The sample in question was unstimulated CD4+ T cells sorted from spleen or lymph node cells, obtained before transplant. The chain carries TRBV7-2 and TRBJ2-4; D remains ambiguous. The CDR3 nucleotides read TGTGCCAGCAGCTTAGATTCCGGTTTAGCCAAAAACATTCAGTACTTC. Protein product: CASSLDSGLAKNIQYF.